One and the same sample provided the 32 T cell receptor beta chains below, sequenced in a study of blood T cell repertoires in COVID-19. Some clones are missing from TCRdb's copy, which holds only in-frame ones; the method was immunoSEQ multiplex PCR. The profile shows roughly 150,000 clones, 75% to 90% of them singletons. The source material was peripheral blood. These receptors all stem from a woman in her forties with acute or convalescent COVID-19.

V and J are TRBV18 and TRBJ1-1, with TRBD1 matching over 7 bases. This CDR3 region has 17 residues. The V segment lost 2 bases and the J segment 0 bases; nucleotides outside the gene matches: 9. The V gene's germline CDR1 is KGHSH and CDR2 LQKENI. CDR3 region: CASSPTGAKLMNTEAFF. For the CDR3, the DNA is TGTGCCAGCTCACCAACAGGGGCAAAACTTATGAACACTGAAGCTTTCTTT.

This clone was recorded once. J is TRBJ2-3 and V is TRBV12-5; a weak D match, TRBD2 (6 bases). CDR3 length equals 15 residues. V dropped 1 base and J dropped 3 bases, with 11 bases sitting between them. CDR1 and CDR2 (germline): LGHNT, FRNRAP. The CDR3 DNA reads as TGTGCTAGTGGTTTGGGTACTAGCAGGACAGATACGCAGTATTTT. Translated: CASGLGTSRTDTQYF.

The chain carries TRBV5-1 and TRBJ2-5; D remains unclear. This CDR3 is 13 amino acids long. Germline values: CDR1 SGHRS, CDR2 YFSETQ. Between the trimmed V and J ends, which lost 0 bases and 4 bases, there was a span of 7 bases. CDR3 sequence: CASSLGGRETQYF. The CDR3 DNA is TGCGCCAGCAGCTTGGGAGGTAGAGAGACCCAGTACTTC.

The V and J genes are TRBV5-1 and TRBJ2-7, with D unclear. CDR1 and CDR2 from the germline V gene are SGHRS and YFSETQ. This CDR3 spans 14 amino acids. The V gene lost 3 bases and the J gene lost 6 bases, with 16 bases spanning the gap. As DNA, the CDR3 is TGCGCCAGCAGCTCGAATACGGGTGCAGCCGAGCAGTACTTC. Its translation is CASSSNTGAAEQYF.

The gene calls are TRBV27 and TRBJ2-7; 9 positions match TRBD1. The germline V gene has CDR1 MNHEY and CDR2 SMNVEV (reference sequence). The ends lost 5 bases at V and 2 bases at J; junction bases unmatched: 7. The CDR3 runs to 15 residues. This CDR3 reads CASSPGQGMPYEQYF. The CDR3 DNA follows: TGTGCCAGCAGTCCGGGACAGGGTATGCCCTACGAGCAGTACTTC.

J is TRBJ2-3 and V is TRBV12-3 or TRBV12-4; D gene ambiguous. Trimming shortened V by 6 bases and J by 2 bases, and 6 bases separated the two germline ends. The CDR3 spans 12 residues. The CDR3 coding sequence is TGTGCCAGCAGCCGACTCACAGATACGCAGTATTTT. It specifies CASSRLTDTQYF.

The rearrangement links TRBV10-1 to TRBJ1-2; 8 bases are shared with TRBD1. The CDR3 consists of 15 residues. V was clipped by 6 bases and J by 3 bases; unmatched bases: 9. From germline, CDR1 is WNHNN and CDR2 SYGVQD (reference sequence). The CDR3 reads CASSFPQGADYGYTF. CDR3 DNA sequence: TGCGCCAGCAGCTTTCCGCAGGGGGCGGACTATGGCTACACCTTC.

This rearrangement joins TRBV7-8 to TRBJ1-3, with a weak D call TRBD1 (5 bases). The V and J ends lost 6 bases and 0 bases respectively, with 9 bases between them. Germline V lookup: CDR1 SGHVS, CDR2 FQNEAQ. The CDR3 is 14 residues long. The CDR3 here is CASRGLTSGNTIYF. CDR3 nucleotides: TGTGCCAGCAGGGGACTGACCTCTGGAAACACCATATATTTT.

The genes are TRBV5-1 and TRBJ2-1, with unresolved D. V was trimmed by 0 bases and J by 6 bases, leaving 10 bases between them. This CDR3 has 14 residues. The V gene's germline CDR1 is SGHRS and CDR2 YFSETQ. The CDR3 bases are TGCGCCAGCAGCTTGGAACCGAACATCAATGAGCAGTTCTTC. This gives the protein CASSLEPNINEQFF.

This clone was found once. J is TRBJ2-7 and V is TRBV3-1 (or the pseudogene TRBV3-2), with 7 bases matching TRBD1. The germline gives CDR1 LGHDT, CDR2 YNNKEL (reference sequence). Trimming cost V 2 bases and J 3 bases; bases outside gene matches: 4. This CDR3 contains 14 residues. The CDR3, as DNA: TGTGCCAGCAGCCAACGGGACAGCTACTACGAGCAGTACTTC. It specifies CASSQRDSYYEQYF.

The CDR3 bases are TGTGCCACCAGCAGAGATTTCACGAGGACCTACGAGCAGTACTTC. This sequence encodes CATSRDFTRTYEQYF. The V gene is TRBV15, the J gene TRBJ2-7; D remains ambiguous. V lost 0 bases and J lost 2, with 11 bases in between. The CDR3 totals 15 residues. CDR1 is LNHNV, CDR2 YYDKDF, per germline (reference sequence). The entire variable domain, with the rest obtained from reference TRBV15 and TRBJ2-7, is as follows: DAMVIQNPRYQVTQFGKPVTLSCSQTLNHNVMYWYQQKSSQAPKLLFHYYDKDFNNEADTPDNFQSRRPNTSFCFLDIRSPGLGDTAMYLCATSRDFTRTYEQYFGPGTRLTVT.

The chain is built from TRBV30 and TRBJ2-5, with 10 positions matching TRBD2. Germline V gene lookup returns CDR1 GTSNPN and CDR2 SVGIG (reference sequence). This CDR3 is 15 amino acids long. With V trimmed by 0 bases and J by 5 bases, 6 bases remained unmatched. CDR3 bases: TGTGCCTGGAGTGTAGACCTAGCGGGAGTTGAGACCCAGTACTTC. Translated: CAWSVDLAGVETQYF.

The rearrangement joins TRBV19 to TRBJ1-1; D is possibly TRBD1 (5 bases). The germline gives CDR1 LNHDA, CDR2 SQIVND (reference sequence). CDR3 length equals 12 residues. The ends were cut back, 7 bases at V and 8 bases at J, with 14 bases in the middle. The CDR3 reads CASIDSTREAFF. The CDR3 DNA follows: TGTGCCAGTATCGACAGCACGCGCGAAGCTTTCTTT.

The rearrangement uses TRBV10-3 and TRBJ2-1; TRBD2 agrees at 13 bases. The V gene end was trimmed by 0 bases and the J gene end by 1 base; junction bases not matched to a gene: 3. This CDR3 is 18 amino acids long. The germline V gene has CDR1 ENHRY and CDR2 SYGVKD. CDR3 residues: CAISESRTSGGSYNEQFF. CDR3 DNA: TGTGCCATCAGTGAGTCGAGGACTAGCGGGGGATCCTACAATGAGCAGTTCTTC.

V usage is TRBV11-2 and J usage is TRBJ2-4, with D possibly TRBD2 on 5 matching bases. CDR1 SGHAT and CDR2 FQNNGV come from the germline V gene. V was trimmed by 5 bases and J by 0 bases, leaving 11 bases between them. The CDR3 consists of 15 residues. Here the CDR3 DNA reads TGTGCCAGCAGCCCGGACTTATTAGCCAAAAACATTCAGTACTTC. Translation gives CASSPDLLAKNIQYF.

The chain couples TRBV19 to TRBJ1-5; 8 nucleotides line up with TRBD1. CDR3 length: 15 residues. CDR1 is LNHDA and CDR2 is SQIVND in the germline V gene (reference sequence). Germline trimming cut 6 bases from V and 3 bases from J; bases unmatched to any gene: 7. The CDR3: CASRPDRANNQPQHF. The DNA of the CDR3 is TGTGCCAGTAGACCGGACAGGGCTAACAATCAGCCCCAGCATTTT.

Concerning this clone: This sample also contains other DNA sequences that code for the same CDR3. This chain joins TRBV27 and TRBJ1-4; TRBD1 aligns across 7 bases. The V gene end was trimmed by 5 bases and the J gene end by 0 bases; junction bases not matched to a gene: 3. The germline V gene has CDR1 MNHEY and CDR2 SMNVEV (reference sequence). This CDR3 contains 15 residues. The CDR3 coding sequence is TGTGCCAGCAGTCCCCAGGGGGCAACTAATGAAAAACTGTTTTTT. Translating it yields CASSPQGATNEKLFF.

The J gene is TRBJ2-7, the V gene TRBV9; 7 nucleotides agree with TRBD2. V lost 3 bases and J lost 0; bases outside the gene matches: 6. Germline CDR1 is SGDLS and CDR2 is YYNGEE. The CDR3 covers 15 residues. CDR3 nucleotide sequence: TGTGCCAGCAGCGACGGGGGGTACTCCTCCTACGAGCAGTACTTC. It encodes CASSDGGYSSYEQYF.

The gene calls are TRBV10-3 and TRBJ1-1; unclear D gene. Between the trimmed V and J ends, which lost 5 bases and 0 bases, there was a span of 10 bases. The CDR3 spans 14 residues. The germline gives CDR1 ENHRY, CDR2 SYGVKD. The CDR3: CAISLGGMNTEAFF. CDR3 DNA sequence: TGTGCCATCAGTTTGGGAGGGATGAACACTGAAGCTTTCTTT.

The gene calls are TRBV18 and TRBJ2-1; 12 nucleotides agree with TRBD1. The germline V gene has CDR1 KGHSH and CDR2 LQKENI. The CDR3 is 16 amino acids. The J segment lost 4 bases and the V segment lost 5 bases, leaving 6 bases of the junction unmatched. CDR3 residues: CASSTGTGGQYNEQFF. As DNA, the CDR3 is TGTGCCAGCTCAACGGGGACAGGGGGCCAGTACAATGAGCAGTTCTTC. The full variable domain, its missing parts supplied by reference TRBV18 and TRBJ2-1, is NAGVMQNPRHLVRRRGQEARLRCSPMKGHSHVYWYRQLPEEGLKFMVYLQKENIIDESGMPKERFSAEFPKEGPSILRIQQVVRGDSAAYFCASSTGTGGQYNEQFFGPGTRLTVL.

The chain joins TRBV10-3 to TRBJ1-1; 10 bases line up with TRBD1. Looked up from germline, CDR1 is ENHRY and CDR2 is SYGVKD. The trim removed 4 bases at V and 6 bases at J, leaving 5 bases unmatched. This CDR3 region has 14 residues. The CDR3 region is CAISGGQGVSEAFF. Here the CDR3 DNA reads TGTGCCATCAGTGGAGGACAGGGGGTCTCTGAAGCTTTCTTT.

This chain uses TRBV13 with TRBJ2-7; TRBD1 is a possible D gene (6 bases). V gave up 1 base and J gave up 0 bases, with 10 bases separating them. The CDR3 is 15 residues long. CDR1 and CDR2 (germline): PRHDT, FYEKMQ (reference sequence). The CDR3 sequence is CASSLDRAISYEQYF. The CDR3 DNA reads TGTGCCAGCAGCTTAGACAGGGCCATCTCCTACGAGCAGTACTTC.

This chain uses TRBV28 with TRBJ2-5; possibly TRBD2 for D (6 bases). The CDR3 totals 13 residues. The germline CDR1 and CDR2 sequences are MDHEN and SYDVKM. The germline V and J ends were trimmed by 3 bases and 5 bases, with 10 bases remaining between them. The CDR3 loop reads CASSFEGGETQYF. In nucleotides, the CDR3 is TGTGCCAGCAGTTTCGAAGGAGGGGAGACCCAGTACTTC.

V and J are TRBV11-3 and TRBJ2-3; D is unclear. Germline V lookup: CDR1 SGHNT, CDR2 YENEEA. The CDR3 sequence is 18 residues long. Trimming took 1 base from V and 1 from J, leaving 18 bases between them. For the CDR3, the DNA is TGTGCCAGCAGCTTAGCCCTCGGTCTAGGCCCCCGCACAGATACGCAGTATTTT. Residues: CASSLALGLGPRTDTQYF.

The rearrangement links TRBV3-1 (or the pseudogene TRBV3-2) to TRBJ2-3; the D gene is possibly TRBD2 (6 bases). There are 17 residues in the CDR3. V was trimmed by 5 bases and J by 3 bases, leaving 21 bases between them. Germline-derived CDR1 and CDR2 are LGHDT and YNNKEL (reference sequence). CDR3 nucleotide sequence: TGTGCCAGCAGCAAACCATCCGGGACTGCCGGGACAGATACGCAGTATTTT. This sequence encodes CASSKPSGTAGTDTQYF.

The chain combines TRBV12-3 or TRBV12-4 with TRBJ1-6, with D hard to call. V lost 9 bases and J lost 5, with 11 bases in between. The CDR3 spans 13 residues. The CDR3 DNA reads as TGTGCCAGTCGATGGAGAAATAATTCACCCCTCCACTTT. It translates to CASRWRNNSPLHF.

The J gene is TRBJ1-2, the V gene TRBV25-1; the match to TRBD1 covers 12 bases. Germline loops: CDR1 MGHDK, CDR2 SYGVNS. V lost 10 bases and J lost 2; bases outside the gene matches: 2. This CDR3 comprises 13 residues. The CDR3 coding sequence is TGTGCCACGGGGACAGGGGGCAACTATGGCTACACCTTC. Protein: CATGTGGNYGYTF.

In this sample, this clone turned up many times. The chain's CDR3 is CASSISGGSGADTQYF. CDR3 sequence (DNA): TGTGCCAGTAGTATCTCCGGGGGGAGCGGGGCAGATACGCAGTATTTT. The V gene is TRBV19, the J gene TRBJ2-3; 7 bases map to TRBD2. The CDR3 spans 16 residues. The V and J ends lost 3 bases and 4 bases, in that order; junction bases with no gene match: 10. Germline V gene data show CDR1 as LNHDA and CDR2 as SQIVND (reference sequence).

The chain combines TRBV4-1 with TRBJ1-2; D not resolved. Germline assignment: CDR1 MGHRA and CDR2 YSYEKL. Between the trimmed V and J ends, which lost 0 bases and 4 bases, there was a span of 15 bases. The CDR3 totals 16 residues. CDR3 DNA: TGCGCCAGCAGCCAAGATTTCAACTCTGCAGGCTATGGCTACACCTTC. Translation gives CASSQDFNSAGYGYTF.

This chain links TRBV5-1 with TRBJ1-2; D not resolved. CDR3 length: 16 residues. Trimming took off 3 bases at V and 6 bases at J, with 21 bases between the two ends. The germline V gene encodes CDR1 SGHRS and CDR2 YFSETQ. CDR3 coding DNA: TGCGCCAGCAGCTACACCGTAGGAAGCGGGTACGATGGCTACACCTTC. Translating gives CASSYTVGSGYDGYTF.

The CDR3: CASSYSTSGNTDTQYF. The CDR3, as DNA: TGTGCCAGCAGTTACTCGACTAGCGGGAACACAGATACGCAGTATTTT. The chain carries TRBV6-6 and TRBJ2-3; the match to TRBD2 covers 11 bases. Trimming took 0 bases from V and 2 from J; bases not matched to a gene: 1. Per germline, CDR1 MNHNY and CDR2 SVGAGI (reference sequence). The CDR3 spans 16 residues.

Here the CDR3 DNA reads TGTGCCAGCAGTTTATGGGCCGGGACACCTAATCAGCCCCAGCATTTT. As protein: CASSLWAGTPNQPQHF. The chain joins TRBV28 to TRBJ1-5; D is possibly TRBD1 (6 bases). CDR1 MDHEN and CDR2 SYDVKM come from the germline V gene. Between the trimmed V and J ends, which lost 0 bases and 4 bases, there was a span of 13 bases. This CDR3 spans 16 amino acids.